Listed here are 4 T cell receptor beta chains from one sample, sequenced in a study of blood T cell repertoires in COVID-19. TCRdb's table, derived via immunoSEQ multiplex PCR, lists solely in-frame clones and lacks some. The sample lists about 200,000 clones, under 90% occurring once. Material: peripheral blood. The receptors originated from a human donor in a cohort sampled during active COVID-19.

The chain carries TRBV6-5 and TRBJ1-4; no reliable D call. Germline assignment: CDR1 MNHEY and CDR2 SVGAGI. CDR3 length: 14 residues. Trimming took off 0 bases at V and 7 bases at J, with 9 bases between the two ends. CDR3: CASSYSYGAEKLFF. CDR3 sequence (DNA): TGTGCCAGCAGTTACTCGTACGGTGCTGAAAAACTGTTTTTT.

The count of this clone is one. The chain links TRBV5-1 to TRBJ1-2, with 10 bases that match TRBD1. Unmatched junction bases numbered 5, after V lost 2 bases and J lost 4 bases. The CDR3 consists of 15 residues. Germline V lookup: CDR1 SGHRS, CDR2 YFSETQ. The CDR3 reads CASSLLTGGGYGYTF. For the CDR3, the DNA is TGCGCCAGCAGCTTATTGACAGGGGGCGGCTATGGCTACACCTTC.

The CDR3 DNA reads as TGTGCCAGCAGCCAAGGCCCAGGGAAGGTGGAGCAGTACTTC. It specifies CASSQGPGKVEQYF. J is TRBJ2-7 and V is TRBV14; weak D call: TRBD1 (5 bases). This CDR3 region has 14 residues. With 1 base removed from V and 7 bases from J, the gap between germline ends came to 14 bases. Germline values: CDR1 SGHDN, CDR2 FVKESK.

The CDR3 spells CASSLAGIETQYF. The CDR3 region has the DNA TGTGCCAGCAGCTTGGCAGGGATTGAGACCCAGTACTTC. The chain uses TRBV5-4 and TRBJ2-5, with TRBD1 as a possible D gene (5 bases). The germline V gene has CDR1 SGHNT and CDR2 YYREEE (reference sequence). The CDR3 covers 13 residues. V lost 0 bases, J lost 5 bases, and 8 bases lay in between.